This passage covers 27 T cell receptor beta chains from one sample sequenced in a study of cytomegalovirus exposure and HLA in healthy donors. The PCR used 60 Vbeta and 13 Jbeta primers. Sequenced by immunoSEQ multiplex PCR; TCRdb stores in-frame clones only, minus some. The repertoire holds nearly 200,000 clones, with over 70% as singletons. Sequenced material: PBMCs. These receptors originate from a man aged 25 to 45 in good health and CMV-seronegative.

This chain uses TRBV30 with TRBJ2-7, with 11 bases identical to TRBD2. The V gene end was trimmed by 0 bases and the J gene end by 2 bases; junction bases not matched to a gene: 15. Looked up from germline, CDR1 is GTSNPN and CDR2 is SVGIG (reference sequence). The CDR3 has 19 residues. CDR3 coding DNA: TGTGCCTGGAGTGTACCAAGGACTAGCGGGCCCTCGTCCCCCTACGAGCAGTACTTC. This gives the protein CAWSVPRTSGPSSPYEQYF.

The chain uses TRBV15 and TRBJ2-7; 10 nucleotides line up with TRBD1. J was trimmed by 5 bases and V by 9 bases; bases with no gene match: 7. The CDR3 has 13 residues. Germline-derived CDR1 and CDR2 are LNHNV and YYDKDF (reference sequence). CDR3 sequence: CATRQGAVDEQYF. CDR3 nucleotide sequence: TGTGCCACGCGACAGGGGGCGGTTGACGAGCAGTACTTC.

The chain is built from TRBV2 and TRBJ1-2; 8 nucleotides align to TRBD1. The germline V gene has CDR1 SNHLY and CDR2 FYNNEI. This CDR3 is 16 amino acids long. The ends lost 3 bases at V and 5 bases at J; junction bases unmatched: 11. CDR3: CASSDGLDRGAYGYTF. The CDR3 DNA is TGTGCCAGCAGTGACGGTCTCGACAGGGGAGCTTATGGCTACACCTTC.

This chain uses TRBV5-1 with TRBJ2-7; a possible D gene is TRBD1 (6 bases). Per the germline V gene, CDR1 is SGHRS and CDR2 is YFSETQ. The CDR3 is 14 amino acids. The germline V and J ends were trimmed by 2 bases and 3 bases, with 12 bases remaining between them. The CDR3: CASSFGTQYYEQYF. CDR3 nucleotides: TGCGCCAGCAGCTTCGGGACACAATACTACGAGCAGTACTTC.

This rearrangement joins TRBV15 to TRBJ2-7; D perhaps matches TRBD1 (6 bases). V was clipped by 8 bases and J by 2 bases, with 13 bases between them. From germline, CDR1 is LNHNV and CDR2 YYDKDF (reference sequence). The CDR3 is 13 residues long. CDR3 protein: CATRRTATYEQYF. CDR3 coding DNA: TGTGCCACCCGACGGACAGCCACCTACGAGCAGTACTTC.

V usage is TRBV11-2 and J usage is TRBJ2-7; TRBD2 matches 12 bases. Trimming removed 0 bases from V and 2 bases from J; junction bases left unmatched: 14. The germline gives CDR1 SGHAT, CDR2 FQNNGV. The CDR3 extends over 20 amino acids. The CDR3, as DNA: TGTGCCAGCAGCTTAGATCGTCGCTCTCGGGGACTAGCGGGTACCTACGAGCAGTACTTC. This translates into CASSLDRRSRGLAGTYEQYF.

The chain employs TRBV5-6 and TRBJ2-5; the D gene is possibly TRBD2 (6 bases). Germline V gene sequence: CDR1 SGHDT, CDR2 YYEEEE. This CDR3 has 15 amino acids. V lost 3 bases, J lost 4 bases, and 16 bases lay in between. The CDR3 sequence: CASSSMRLGGETQYF. The CDR3 bases are TGTGCCAGCAGCTCAATGAGGCTCGGGGGAGAGACCCAGTACTTC.

The gene calls are TRBV6-1 and TRBJ1-1; no firm D call. V was trimmed by 0 bases and J by 1 base, leaving 9 bases between them. Germline assignment: CDR1 MNHNS and CDR2 SASEGT. The CDR3 loop spans 15 amino acids. CDR3 sequence reads: CASSEAFGTNTEAFF. CDR3 bases: TGTGCCAGCAGTGAAGCCTTTGGCACGAACACTGAAGCTTTCTTT.

The chain links TRBV27 to TRBJ2-7, with 10 bases that match TRBD1. Germline lookup yields CDR1 MNHEY and CDR2 SMNVEV (reference sequence). Trimming at V came to 6 bases and at J to 5 bases, leaving 10 bases not matched to a gene. This CDR3 is built from 15 residues. This CDR3 reads CASSGTGTGAHEQYF. CDR3 nucleotides: TGTGCCAGCAGCGGTACCGGGACAGGGGCCCACGAGCAGTACTTC.

The chain joins TRBV18 to TRBJ2-5, with TRBD2 identical over 10 bases. The CDR3 totals 15 residues. Germline V gene data show CDR1 as KGHSH and CDR2 as LQKENI. Unmatched junction bases numbered 2, after V lost 2 bases and J lost 2 bases. Here the CDR3 DNA reads TGTGCCAGCTCACCAAGGGGACTAGCGCAAGAGACCCAGTACTTC. It encodes CASSPRGLAQETQYF.

The genes are TRBV6-4 and TRBJ1-3; 8 bases are shared with TRBD1. The germline V gene encodes CDR1 MRHNA and CDR2 SNTAGT. This CDR3 spans 22 amino acids. The junction had 25 bases not matched to a gene; V was cut back by 2 bases and J by 4 bases. The CDR3 sequence is CASSDPGPKPGTGILRGNTIYF. CDR3 nucleotide sequence: TGTGCCAGCAGTGACCCCGGCCCGAAACCCGGGACAGGAATTCTTCGCGGAAACACCATATATTTT.

This rearrangement joins TRBV13 to TRBJ2-3, with 11 bases fitting TRBD1. This CDR3 comprises 15 residues. CDR1 is PRHDT and CDR2 is FYEKMQ in the germline V gene (reference sequence). The V and J ends lost 5 bases and 1 base, in that order; junction bases with no gene match: 2. The CDR3 sequence is CASSTDRGRTDTQYF. Here the CDR3 DNA reads TGTGCCAGCAGCACGGACAGGGGGCGCACAGATACGCAGTATTTT. Using reference TRBV13 and TRBJ2-3 for the parts outside the CDR3, the full variable domain is AAGVIQSPRHLIKEKRETATLKCYPIPRHDTVYWYQQGPGQDPQFLISFYEKMQSDKGSIPDRFSAQQFSDYHSELNMSSLELGDSALYFCASSTDRGRTDTQYFGPGTRLTVL.

J is TRBJ1-2 and V is TRBV6-1, with 8 bases lining up with TRBD1. The V segment lost 6 bases and the J segment 8 bases; nucleotides outside the gene matches: 5. This CDR3 spans 12 amino acids. The germline gives CDR1 MNHNS, CDR2 SASEGT. CDR3 nucleotide sequence: TGTGCCAGCAGCGAACAGGGGGACGGCTACACCTTC. Translated, it gives CASSEQGDGYTF.

This clone has a single count. This chain links TRBV27 with TRBJ2-7, with 12 bases fitting TRBD2. The CDR3 is 15 amino acids. Germline lookup yields CDR1 MNHEY and CDR2 SMNVEV (reference sequence). The V gene end was trimmed by 6 bases and the J gene end by 4 bases; junction bases not matched to a gene: 7. Here the CDR3 reads CASRRTGTSGYEQYF. The CDR3 DNA reads TGTGCCAGCAGGAGAACCGGGACTAGCGGGTACGAGCAGTACTTC.

V gene TRBV5-6 combines with J gene TRBJ2-7; 9 bases line up with TRBD1. Germline values: CDR1 SGHDT, CDR2 YYEEEE. The CDR3 consists of 15 residues. With 4 bases clipped from V and 6 bases from J, the junction kept 11 bases outside the gene matches. CDR3 sequence (DNA): TGTGCCAGCAGCGAGGGGACAGGGATGTCTAGCGAGCAGTACTTC. This sequence encodes CASSEGTGMSSEQYF.

This clone was seen only once. This chain connects TRBV29-1 to TRBJ2-5, with D unresolved. The germline CDR1 and CDR2 sequences are SQVTM and ANQGSEA. V was shortened by 8 bases and J by 1 base, with 17 bases between the two germline ends. The CDR3 is 14 amino acids. CDR3 amino acids: CSFFKQSFQETQYF. The CDR3 coding sequence is TGCAGCTTTTTTAAACAGAGTTTCCAAGAGACCCAGTACTTC.

J is TRBJ2-3 and V is TRBV5-4; the match to TRBD1 covers 9 bases. V lost 6 bases to trimming and J lost 3 bases; unmatched junction nucleotides: 8. CDR1 is SGHNT, CDR2 YYREEE, per germline (reference sequence). CDR3 length equals 15 residues. The CDR3 DNA is TGTGCCAGCATGACAGGGGGGGGGCGGACAGATACGCAGTATTTT. Amino acid sequence: CASMTGGGRTDTQYF.

V and J are TRBV9 and TRBJ1-1; 9 bases line up with TRBD1. The CDR3 runs to 14 residues. J was trimmed by 10 bases and V by 4 bases; bases with no gene match: 11. The germline CDR1 and CDR2 sequences are SGDLS and YYNGEE. The DNA of the CDR3 is TGTGCCAGCAGCCGGGACAGGGAGTTCGGGGTAGCTTTCTTT. Translated, it gives CASSRDREFGVAFF.

The chain carries TRBV4-2 and TRBJ2-7, with 8 bases that match TRBD2. The tail of the sequence fits TRBJ2-5 better, so the J call may be wrong. In germline, CDR1 is LGHNA, CDR2 YNFKEQ. The CDR3 has 16 residues. The DNA for the CDR3 is TGTGCCAGCAGCCTAGGGGCGAGCGGGGGACAAGAGACCCAGTACTTC. Residues: CASSLGASGGQETQYF.

The chain has TRBV18 and TRBJ2-1; the match to TRBD1 covers 7 bases. Germline loops: CDR1 KGHSH, CDR2 LQKENI. This CDR3 contains 16 residues. V lost 6 bases to trimming and J lost 0 bases; unmatched junction nucleotides: 8. Written as DNA, the CDR3 is TGTGCCAGCTCGACCCCCGGGACAGACTCCTACAATGAGCAGTTCTTC. Protein sequence: CASSTPGTDSYNEQFF.

The sample holds one count of this clone. V gene TRBV4-1 combines with J gene TRBJ2-6; D gene uncertain. The V gene lost 0 bases and the J gene lost 0 bases, with 9 bases spanning the gap. Germline V CDR1 and CDR2: MGHRA, YSYEKL. This CDR3 is built from 17 residues. The CDR3 here is CASSQDARSSGANVLTF. The CDR3, as DNA: TGCGCCAGCAGCCAAGACGCCCGGAGCTCTGGGGCCAACGTCCTGACTTTC.

V is TRBV6-5 and J is TRBJ1-4; 7 positions agree with TRBD1. CDR1 and CDR2 from the germline V gene are MNHEY and SVGAGI. CDR3 size: 15 residues. V was clipped by 4 bases and J by 3 bases; unmatched bases: 5. CDR3 in DNA: TGTGCCAGCAGTTTCACCGGGACAGCTAATGAAAAACTGTTTTTT. Its translation: CASSFTGTANEKLFF.

The V and J genes are TRBV6-6 and TRBJ2-1; 10 positions agree with TRBD2. CDR3 size: 12 residues. CDR1 MNHNY and CDR2 SVGAGI come from the germline V gene (reference sequence). Germline trimming cut 5 bases from V and 16 bases from J; bases unmatched to any gene: 8. CDR3 bases: TGTGCCAGCAGTCCGCCTAGCGGGGGTTTTTTCTTC. This gives the protein CASSPPSGGFFF.

This sequence joins TRBV28 and TRBJ1-1, with D perhaps TRBD1 (5 bases). Trimming pared 5 bases from V and 5 bases from J, leaving 15 bases between. This CDR3 is built from 14 residues. Germline CDR1 is MDHEN and CDR2 is SYDVKM. CDR3 sequence (DNA): TGTGCCAGCAGTGCCCGAATTTCAGGGACTGAAGCTTTCTTT. Translating it yields CASSARISGTEAFF.

This clone appeared a few times. The CDR3 loop is CASSVRRGNTGELFF. The CDR3 DNA is TGTGCCAGCAGCGTACGGCGGGGGAACACCGGGGAGCTGTTTTTT. The V call is TRBV7-8, the J call TRBJ2-2; D is possibly TRBD2 (6 bases). Germline CDR1 SGHVS, CDR2 FQNEAQ. This CDR3 contains 15 residues. Trimming left V 5 bases short and J 1 base short, with 11 bases between.

To note about this clone: One end of the junction varies from germline; a read error may be responsible. This chain links TRBV7-9 with TRBJ2-7; unclear D gene. The germline V gene has CDR1 SEHNR and CDR2 FQNEAQ (reference sequence). The CDR3 sequence is 11 residues long. This chain's CDR3 is CSSSPSDEQYF. CDR3 sequence (DNA): TGTTCCAGCAGCCCCTCAGATGAGCAGTACTTC.

This chain links TRBV27 with TRBJ2-7; 8 nucleotides align to TRBD2. The CDR3 consists of 19 residues. Losses at the gene ends were 6 bases for V and 3 bases for J; bases not matched to a gene: 22. Germline CDR1 reads MNHEY; CDR2 reads SMNVEV (reference sequence). CDR3 region: CASSKLLAGRALAFYEQYF. The CDR3 region has the DNA TGTGCCAGCAGCAAACTTCTAGCCGGGAGGGCTTTAGCTTTCTACGAGCAGTACTTC.